The next 21 T cell receptor beta chains were all read from a single sample in a study of T cell clonality in common variable immunodeficiency. Points from the study as a whole: Common variable immunodeficiency TCR beta sequences reportedly had fewer deletions and N-nucleotide insertions.

The table came from immunoSEQ multiplex PCR; TCRdb's copy has only in-frame clones and leaves some out. The table lists approximately 26,000 clones, with no singletons. Their specific antigens are unknown. The specimen sequenced was peripheral blood mononuclear cells. The origin of the receptors is a human donor with common variable immunodeficiency.

The table lists this clone with a few counts. The missing CDR3 end, 3 residues past where the read stops, is filled in from the germline J gene. This rearrangement joins TRBV6-2 or TRBV6-3 to TRBJ2-7, with 9 bases identical to TRBD1. Germline V gene sequence: CDR1 MNHEY, CDR2 SVGEGT. Trimming removed 2 bases from V and 5 bases from J; junction bases left unmatched: 7. The CDR3 runs to 15 residues. The part of the CDR3 DNA that was read is TGTGCCAGCAGTTACACCCGGGACAGGGACCACGAG. Residues: CASSYTRDRDHE. The CDR3 reads in full as CASSYTRDRDHEQYF.

In regard to this clone: The read ends 3 residues shy of where the CDR3 ends; the end is completed using the germline J gene. The J gene is TRBJ1-1, the V gene TRBV6-2 or TRBV6-3; D may be TRBD1 (6 bases). Trimming removed 4 bases from V and 2 bases from J, with 8 bases in between. CDR1 MNHEY and CDR2 SVGEGT come from the germline V gene. This CDR3 has 13 amino acids. The CDR3 spells CASSWGRNTEAFF. Partial CDR3 DNA: TGTGCCAGCAGTTGGGGGCGCAACACTGAA.

This clone came up a few times. The CDR3 sequence is CASREGGGQGYTF. The sequenced part of the CDR3 DNA is TGTGCCAGCAGGGAGGGTGGGGGACAGGGC. The chain links TRBV7-3 to TRBJ1-2, with 7 bases fitting TRBD1. The CDR3 extends 3 residues past the end of the read, so its final part is completed from the germline J gene. Germline V gene data show CDR1 as SGHTA and CDR2 as FQGTGA. The CDR3 loop spans 13 amino acids.

This clone was picked up a small number of times. The CDR3 end is not reached by the read, which stops 3 residues before it; the germline J gene fills it in. The V and J genes are TRBV13 and TRBJ2-3, with 8 positions matching TRBD2. The CDR3 runs to 17 residues. The germline gives CDR1 PRHDT, CDR2 FYEKMQ (reference sequence). The junction had 9 bases not matched to a gene; V was cut back by 0 bases and J by 4 bases. The CDR3 bases that were read are TGTGCCAGCAGCTTAGGCCTAAGAGCGGGGGCCCCAGATACG. It yields the protein CASSLGLRAGAPDT. The entire CDR3 protein is CASSLGLRAGAPDTQYF.

This clone rates as medium-sized. The read terminates 3 residues before the CDR3 end, so the remaining end is supplied by the germline J gene. J is TRBJ1-1 and V is TRBV12-5; D call uncertain. The germline V gene has CDR1 LGHNT and CDR2 FRNRAP. The CDR3 length is 14 residues. V was trimmed by 1 base and J by 5 bases, leaving 11 bases between them. CDR3 loop: CASGLEVRGTEAFF. The sequenced CDR3 bases are TGTGCTAGTGGTTTGGAAGTACGAGGGACTGAA. The whole variable domain, filled in from reference TRBV12-5 and TRBJ1-1, reads DARVTQTPRHKVTEMGQEVTMRCQPILGHNTVFWYRQTMMQGLELLAYFRNRAPLDDSGMPKDRFSAEMPDATLATLKIQPSEPRDSAVYFCASGLEVRGTEAFFGQGTRLTVV.

This clone was observed at least ten times. The missing CDR3 end, 3 residues past where the read stops, is filled in from the germline J gene. The V and J genes are TRBV7-9 and TRBJ2-1, with 9 nucleotides matching TRBD1. This CDR3 has 15 amino acids. Germline-derived CDR1 and CDR2 are SEHNR and FQNEAQ (reference sequence). The junction had 6 bases not matched to a gene; V was cut back by 5 bases and J by 4 bases. The CDR3 bases that were read are TGTGCCAGCAGCGAAGGGACAGGGTTATACAATGAG. Amino acids: CASSEGTGLYNE. The CDR3 as a whole reads CASSEGTGLYNEQFF.

This clone was counted ten times or more. The read stops 3 residues short of the end of the CDR3; the missing end is completed from the germline J gene. The chain couples TRBV5-4 to TRBJ1-5; 8 nucleotides match TRBD1. In germline, CDR1 is SGHNT, CDR2 YYREEE (reference sequence). This CDR3 has 16 residues. Germline trimming cut 2 bases from V and 3 bases from J; bases unmatched to any gene: 7. The covered CDR3 bases are TGTGCCAGCAGCTTCGGACAGGGAGGACACAATCAGCCC. Encoded protein: CASSFGQGGHNQP. The full-length CDR3 reads as CASSFGQGGHNQPQHF.

This clone has a handful of counts. The read stops 3 residues short of the end of the CDR3; the missing end is completed from the germline J gene. The rearrangement links TRBV19 to TRBJ1-4, with 7 positions matching TRBD1. With V trimmed by 3 bases and J by 3 bases, 1 base remained unmatched. The germline gives CDR1 LNHDA, CDR2 SQIVND (reference sequence). CDR3 length: 14 residues. CDR3 bases read: TGTGCCAGTAGTATCACAGGGGCTAATGAAAAA. The encoded protein is CASSITGANEK. The complete CDR3 protein is CASSITGANEKLFF.

Points on this clone: The read terminates 3 residues ahead of where the CDR3 ends, so the germline J gene completes it. This chain links TRBV7-2 with TRBJ2-1; D remains ambiguous. CDR1 and CDR2 from the germline V gene are SGHTA and FQGNSA. The CDR3 has 11 amino acids. Trimming removed 2 bases from V and 7 bases from J, with 3 bases in between. The CDR3 loop reads CASSLRNEQFF. The covered CDR3 bases are TGTGCCAGCAGCTTAAGGAATGAG.

This clone was observed a handful of times. The DNA ends 3 residues before the CDR3 does, and the rest of the CDR3 is filled in from the germline J gene. The genes are TRBV7-9 and TRBJ2-7, with 7 positions matching TRBD2. The V gene end was trimmed by 11 bases and the J gene end by 2 bases; junction bases not matched to a gene: 9. The CDR3 has 13 amino acids. Looked up from germline, CDR1 is SEHNR and CDR2 is FQNEAQ (reference sequence). CDR3 in amino acids: CAGDIAGPYEQYF. The CDR3 bases that were read are TGTGCCGGAGATATAGCGGGTCCCTACGAG.

This clone came up many times. The observed sequence ends 3 residues before the CDR3 terminus, with the missing tail filled in from the germline J gene. This chain connects TRBV19 to TRBJ1-1; the D gene is possibly TRBD1 (5 bases). Germline values: CDR1 LNHDA, CDR2 SQIVND (reference sequence). The CDR3 length is 14 residues. CDR3 bases read: TGTGCCAGTAGTATAAAGCACGAACAGAGGGGA. Residues: CASSIKHEQRG. The entire CDR3 is CASSIKHEQRGAFF.

In the case of this clone: The read terminates 3 residues before the CDR3 end, so the remaining end is supplied by the germline J gene. The genes are TRBV7-6 and TRBJ2-6, with a weak D call TRBD2 (6 bases). V lost 5 bases to trimming and J lost 0 bases, with 11 bases between them. The CDR3 runs 16 residues. Germline CDR1 SGHVS, CDR2 FNYEAQ. CDR3 amino acids: CASSLGGPSGANVLTF. CDR3 DNA, as far as it was read: TGTGCCAGCAGCCTTGGAGGGCCCTCTGGGGCCAACGTC.

This clone has only a few counts. Sequencing ends 3 residues short of the CDR3 end; the germline J gene provides the rest. The chain couples TRBV6-2 or TRBV6-3 to TRBJ2-1; D not resolved. There are 12 residues in the CDR3. The germline V gene has CDR1 MNHEY and CDR2 SVGEGT. Trimming took 2 bases from V and 7 from J, leaving 6 bases between them. The part of the CDR3 DNA that was read is TGTGCCAGCAGTTACCCCGCGAATGAG. Its protein is CASSYPANE. The complete CDR3 sequence is CASSYPANEQFF.

This clone was counted at least ten times. The read gets to within 3 residues of the CDR3 end, and the germline J gene fills in the rest. The V gene is TRBV5-6, the J gene TRBJ2-3, with 9 bases lining up with TRBD2. Germline loops: CDR1 SGHDT, CDR2 YYEEEE. Trimming took 4 bases from V and 2 from J; bases not matched to a gene: 2. There are 14 residues in the CDR3. This CDR3 reads CASSGTSITDTQYF. The CDR3 DNA, read in part, is TGTGCCAGCAGCGGGACTAGCATCACAGATACG.

For this clone: Coverage ceases 3 residues before the CDR3 finishes, and the germline J gene fills in the end. The chain combines TRBV6-1 with TRBJ1-1; D remains ambiguous. There are 14 residues in the CDR3. Trimming removed 1 base at V and 2 bases at J, with 8 bases between. CDR1 MNHNS and CDR2 SASEGT come from the germline V gene. CDR3 loop: CASSEVTTNTEAFF. The CDR3 DNA, read in part, is TGTGCCAGCAGTGAAGTAACGACTAACACTGAA.

This clone counts as medium-sized. The read terminates 3 residues before the CDR3 end, so the remaining end is supplied by the germline J gene. This rearrangement joins TRBV5-1 to TRBJ2-1, with D perhaps matching TRBD2 (6 bases). V gave up 0 bases and J gave up 2 bases, with 12 bases separating them. This CDR3 is built from 16 residues. CDR1 SGHRS and CDR2 YFSETQ come from the germline V gene. CDR3 DNA (partial): TGCGCCAGCAGCTTGGAAGGGACTCAGACCTACAATGAG. This gives the protein CASSLEGTQTYNE. The whole CDR3 protein is CASSLEGTQTYNEQFF. Drawing the rest from reference TRBV5-1 and TRBJ2-1, the complete variable domain is KAGVTQTPRYLIKTRGQQVTLSCSPISGHRSVSWYQQTPGQGLQFLFEYFSETQRNKGNFPGRFSGRQFSNSRSEMNVSTLELGDSALYLCASSLEGTQTYNEQFFGPGTRLTVL.

The table lists this clone with a few counts. The read gets to within 3 residues of the CDR3 end, and the germline J gene fills in the rest. This chain joins TRBV7-2 and TRBJ1-4; D call uncertain. In germline, CDR1 is SGHTA, CDR2 FQGNSA. There are 15 residues in the CDR3. Trimming stripped 0 bases from V and 4 bases from J, with 9 bases between. The CDR3 DNA, read in part, is TGTGCCAGCAGCTTAGCCCCAGGTCTTAATGAAAAA. This translates into CASSLAPGLNEK. The full-length CDR3 reads as CASSLAPGLNEKLFF.

This clone was recorded many times. The sequenced fragment ends 3 residues before the CDR3 boundary, so the rest is inferred from the germline J gene. The V and J genes are TRBV29-1 and TRBJ2-1; D gene unclear. Germline V gene data show CDR1 as SQVTM and CDR2 as ANQGSEA. This CDR3 region has 10 residues. V was cut by 7 bases and J by 4 bases, with 5 bases left in between. Here the CDR3 reads CSGQYNEQFF. The sequenced CDR3 bases are TGCAGCGGGCAATACAATGAG.

Of note for this clone: The read is 3 residues too short to cover the CDR3 end, so that end is filled in from the germline J gene. The chain couples TRBV29-1 to TRBJ1-2; D unresolved. The CDR3 length is 12 residues. V was trimmed by 1 base and J by 0 bases, leaving 3 bases between them. Germline V gives CDR1 SQVTM, CDR2 ANQGSEA. The CDR3 protein is CSVEAANYGYTF. CDR3 DNA (partial): TGCAGCGTTGAAGCGGCTAACTATGGC.

As concerns this clone: The CDR3 end lies 3 residues beyond the end of the read and is filled in from the germline J gene. This rearrangement joins TRBV29-1 to TRBJ2-1; TRBD2 matches 7 bases. The V gene's germline CDR1 is SQVTM and CDR2 ANQGSEA. This CDR3 contains 14 residues. V lost 7 bases, J lost 4 bases, and 10 bases stayed unmatched. The CDR3 is CSGTRARGYNEQFF. The sequenced CDR3 bases are TGCAGCGGCACGAGGGCGCGGGGGTACAATGAG.

About this clone itself: Read coverage stops 3 residues before the CDR3 terminus; the germline J gene supplies the remainder. The chain joins TRBV11-2 to TRBJ2-1; 11 bases are shared with TRBD2. Trimming removed 5 bases from V and 4 bases from J; junction bases left unmatched: 4. The CDR3 loop spans 15 amino acids. Germline V CDR1 and CDR2: SGHAT, FQNNGV. The sequenced CDR3 bases are TGTGCCAGCAGCCCGACTAGCGGGGAATACAATGAG. Translated, it gives CASSPTSGEYNE. The full CDR3 is CASSPTSGEYNEQFF.